A selection of T cell receptor beta chains follows, all from one sample in a study of monozygotic twins with inflammatory bowel disease. TCRdb re-called the 5' RACE reads and shows each CDR3 protein once, DNA omitted. This table lists 150,000 to 200,000 distinct CDR3 sequences. Sequenced input: blood. The receptors stem from a human donor with ulcerative colitis or Crohn's disease, or a healthy co-twin of an affected twin (not recorded which). CDR3s include the opening cysteine and the closing phenylalanine or tryptophan.

V	J	CDR3
TRBV5-1	TRBJ1-6	CASSPTSATGGYNSPLHF
TRBV5-6	TRBJ2-7	CASSRLSGARLEQYF
TRBV29-1	TRBJ1-1	CSAPSNTEAFF
TRBV6-1	TRBJ1-6	CASGRWNRNSPLHF
TRBV6-5	TRBJ1-1	CATVTTRTAFF
TRBV11-2	TRBJ2-3	CASSRRDSTTDTQYF
TRBV5-1	TRBJ1-6	CASSLGQSSSPLHF
TRBV7-2	TRBJ2-5	CASVLLFTQETQYF
TRBV6-5	TRBJ1-1	CASSYSPGHTEAFF
TRBV20-1	TRBJ2-7	CSASALREQYF
TRBV2	TRBJ2-7	CASGSLSYEQYF
TRBV28	TRBJ1-2	CASSLGGKNYGYTF
TRBV7-2	TRBJ1-2	CASSLAHGSNYGYTF
TRBV7-2	TRBJ2-1	CASTAGGTYNEQFF
TRBV20-1	TRBJ2-7	CSARTGYEQYF
TRBV6-5	TRBJ2-6	CASSYSASNSGANVLTF
TRBV7-2	TRBJ2-4	CASSLDGALAKNIQYF
TRBV19	TRBJ1-2	CASSIKSLGNRYGYTF
TRBV21-1	TRBJ1-6	CASSKVDNSPLHF
TRBV5-1	TRBJ2-2	CASGLAHTGELFF
TRBV7-2	TRBJ2-2	CASSPRRGANTGELFF
TRBV30	TRBJ2-2	CAWTGLRTRPGELIF
TRBV7-9	TRBJ1-3	CASSRGQAGNTIYF
TRBV7-2	TRBJ2-3	CASSLRRGAPDTQYF
TRBV20-1	TRBJ2-7	CSARGGDLYEQYF
TRBV7-2	TRBJ1-5	CASSLSRERDQPQHF
TRBV5-1	TRBJ2-7	CASSLAAANEQYF
TRBV5-1	TRBJ2-2	CASSLWSRAEDNTGELFF
TRBV19	TRBJ2-1	CASRVAGGINEQFF
TRBV10-3	TRBJ1-1	CAISEVQGEEAFF
TRBV20-1	TRBJ1-5	CSASLILFGQTNQPQHF
TRBV5-6	TRBJ1-2	CASSNWDRGRYGYTF
TRBV9	TRBJ2-2	CASSATFSGRAGSGELFF
TRBV5-8	TRBJ2-1	CASRLGQGVGNEQFF
TRBV20-1	TRBJ2-7	CSARTTQTGSSYEQYF
TRBV5-1	TRBJ2-7	CASSLAGRSEQYF
TRBV27	TRBJ1-2	CASRESARGYTF
TRBV18	TRBJ2-5	CASSPGRGNQETQYF
TRBV20-1	TRBJ1-2	CSASPPVNYGYTF
TRBV20-1	TRBJ2-7	CSARSNSRVYEQYF
TRBV19	TRBJ1-2	CASSFGNGYTF
TRBV4-3	TRBJ2-1	CASSLMDTDNEQFF
TRBV29-1	TRBJ1-2	CSAVGTMLGYTF
TRBV29-1	TRBJ1-2	CSVEGQGDNYGYTF
TRBV5-1	TRBJ1-4	CASSLVYGSANEKLFF
TRBV2	TRBJ1-2	CASPAPNYGYTF
TRBV18	TRBJ2-2	CASSKENTGELFF
TRBV18	TRBJ2-3	CASSPDPTDTQYF
TRBV7-9	TRBJ2-7	CASSLSSSYEQYF
TRBV15	TRBJ1-4	CATSSVGWGEEKLFF
TRBV5-4	TRBJ1-2	CASSFQGANYGYTF
TRBV5-1	TRBJ2-3	CASSLKGAVKTDTQYF
TRBV12-3/TRBV12-4	TRBJ2-4	CASSFFGTSASGSQKYF